This is a list of T cell receptor beta chains from one sample in a study of cytomegalovirus exposure and HLA in healthy donors. The table came from immunoSEQ multiplex PCR; TCRdb's copy has only in-frame clones and leaves some out. The sample carries around 250,000 clones, 90% recorded once. Sequenced sample: PBMCs. These receptors came from a woman between 18 and 29 years old in good health and CMV-seronegative. CDR3s include the opening cysteine and the closing phenylalanine or tryptophan. The D gene is left open where the match is weak. The size entry is marked missing in some rows and otherwise reads once, few, many or a size class.

CASSVDSGSGYTF | TGTGCCAGCAGTGTTGACAGTGGCTCTGGCTACACCTTC | . | TRBJ1-2 | once | TRBV6-4
CASSIDRGNYEQYF | TGTGCCAGTAGTATAGACAGGGGAAACTACGAGCAGTACTTC | . | TRBJ2-7 | . | TRBV19
CASSLPGGFGGELFF | TGTGCCAGCAGCTTGCCAGGGGGCTTCGGCGGGGAGCTGTTTTTT | TRBD1 | TRBJ2-2 | . | TRBV5-8
CASSEIGTAFSGANVLTF | TGTGCCAGCAGTGAAATCGGGACAGCCTTCTCCGGGGCCAACGTCCTGACTTTC | TRBD1 | TRBJ2-6 | once | TRBV6-1
CASSEAYSTGELFF | TGTGCCAGCAGTGAAGCTTACAGCACCGGGGAGCTGTTTTTT | . | TRBJ2-2 | . | TRBV6-1
CASSLQTPYEQYF | TGTGCCAGCAGTTTACAGACTCCCTACGAGCAGTACTTC | . | TRBJ2-7 | . | TRBV28
CASSSQQGTYNSPLHF | TGTGCCAGCAGTTCGCAACAGGGCACCTATAATTCACCCCTCCACTTT | . | TRBJ1-6 | . | TRBV27
CASRQGFIYEQYF | TGTGCCAGTAGACAGGGTTTTATCTACGAGCAGTACTTC | TRBD1 | TRBJ2-7 | . | TRBV6-5
CASSPSGGSGGAGSEQYF | TGTGCCAGCAGCCCGAGCGGGGGGAGTGGGGGAGCGGGCAGCGAGCAGTACTTC | TRBD2 | TRBJ2-7 | . | TRBV9
CATSRSMNTEAFF | TGTGCCACCTCGAGATCAATGAACACTGAAGCTTTCTTT | . | TRBJ1-1 | once | TRBV19
CASSLNRQGNEKLFF | TGCGCCAGCAGCTTGAACCGCCAGGGGAATGAAAAACTGTTTTTT | . | TRBJ1-4 | . | TRBV5-1
CASSEVGSGGADTQYF | TGCGCCAGCAGTGAGGTTGGTAGCGGGGGGGCAGATACGCAGTATTTT | TRBD2 | TRBJ2-3 | . | TRBV10-1
CASSFSLRDSATDTQYF | TGTGCCAGCAGTTTTAGTCTTCGGGACTCAGCGACAGATACGCAGTATTTT | . | TRBJ2-3 | . | TRBV28
CASSARGYNEQFF | TGCGCCAGCAGCGCGAGGGGGTACAATGAGCAGTTCTTC | . | TRBJ2-1 | . | TRBV5-1
CASSWGGQSNQPQHF | TGTGCCAGCAGCTGGGGGGGGCAGAGCAATCAGCCCCAGCATTTT | . | TRBJ1-5 | . | TRBV5-4
CASSQHTGGSRGNQPQHF | TGCGCCAGCAGCCAACATACAGGGGGCAGTAGGGGCAATCAGCCCCAGCATTTT | TRBD1 | TRBJ1-5 | . | TRBV4-1
CASSESVGAGGYNEQFF | TGTGCCAGCAGTGAGTCCGTTGGGGCGGGGGGGTACAATGAGCAGTTCTTC | TRBD2 | TRBJ2-1 | . | TRBV2
CASSQVPGLAETGELFF | TGCGCCAGCAGCCAAGTGCCCGGGTTAGCGGAAACCGGGGAGCTGTTTTTT | . | TRBJ2-2 | . | TRBV4-1
CASSRGQGYRNTIYF | TGTGCCAGCAGCCGAGGACAGGGATATCGGAACACCATATATTTT | TRBD1 | TRBJ1-3 | . | TRBV6-5
CASSRTLADKETQYF | TGTGCCAGCAGCCGAACACTAGCGGACAAAGAGACCCAGTACTTC | TRBD2 | TRBJ2-5 | . | TRBV4-2
CASSLVGSYNEQFF | TGTGCCAGCAGCTTAGTCGGGTCCTACAATGAGCAGTTCTTC | . | TRBJ2-1 | . | TRBV7-8
CASSPSTGANVLTF | TGTGCCAGCAGCCCGAGTACTGGGGCCAACGTCCTGACTTTC | . | TRBJ2-6 | . | TRBV7-6
CASSLAGVNEQYF | TGTGCCAGCAGCTTGGCGGGAGTAAACGAGCAGTACTTC | . | TRBJ2-7 | . | TRBV5-8
CAWSPGLGFTDTQYF | TGTGCCTGGAGCCCCGGACTAGGATTCACAGATACGCAGTATTTT | TRBD2 | TRBJ2-3 | . | TRBV30
CASRLTGQEYNEQFF | TGCGCCAGCAGGCTGACAGGGCAAGAATACAATGAGCAGTTCTTC | TRBD1 | TRBJ2-1 | . | TRBV5-1
CASSFGQGTDTQYF | TGCGCCAGCAGCTTCGGACAGGGCACAGATACGCAGTATTTT | TRBD1 | TRBJ2-3 | . | TRBV5-1
CASTREDRGFNTEAFF | TGTGCCAGTACCCGAGAGGACAGGGGCTTCAACACTGAAGCTTTCTTT | TRBD1 | TRBJ1-1 | once | TRBV19
CASSPTDRDYGYTF | TGTGCCAGCAGCCCCACGGACAGGGACTATGGCTACACCTTC | TRBD1 | TRBJ1-2 | . | TRBV11-2
CAISEQGGSYNEQFF | TGTGCCATCAGTGAGCAGGGGGGATCCTACAATGAGCAGTTCTTC | . | TRBJ2-1 | . | TRBV10-3
CASSLTPRRQQPQHF | TGTGCCAGCAGTTTGACCCCCCGGAGGCAGCAGCCCCAGCATTTT | . | TRBJ1-5 | . | TRBV28
CASSSLGVYGYTF | TGTGCCAGCAGTTCCCTCGGGGTCTATGGCTACACCTTC | . | TRBJ1-2 | few | TRBV27
CASSYQGIYNSPLHF | TGTGCCAGCAGTTATCAGGGAATCTATAATTCACCCCTCCACTTT | . | TRBJ1-6 | . | TRBV6-5
CAWKTGTGRAGQRTEAFF | TGTGCCTGGAAAACCGGGACAGGGAGAGCAGGTCAGCGCACTGAAGCTTTCTTT | TRBD1 | TRBJ1-1 | . | TRBV30
CASSTDKHGGLSPLHF | TGTGCCAGCAGCACCGATAAGCACGGAGGGCTATCGCCCCTCCACTTT | . | TRBJ1-6 | . | TRBV27
CASSPGQGIGNQPQHF | TGTGCCAGCTCACCCGGTCAGGGAATTGGCAATCAGCCCCAGCATTTT | . | TRBJ1-5 | . | TRBV18
CASSMAGIPYGYTF | TGTGCCAGTAGTATGGCGGGGATCCCTTATGGCTACACCTTC | . | TRBJ1-2 | . | TRBV19
CASSYQGANTGELFF | TGTGCCAGCAGTTACCAAGGGGCGAACACCGGGGAGCTGTTTTTT | . | TRBJ2-2 | . | TRBV6-5
CASSFGTGEAF | TGTGCCAGCAGTTTTGGGACAGGGGAGGCCTTC | TRBD1 | TRBJ2-7 | . | TRBV6-1
CASRLGTGAEKLFF | TGTGCCAGCAGGTTGGGGACAGGGGCTGAAAAACTGTTTTTT | TRBD1 | TRBJ1-4 | . | TRBV7-9
CASSERGTPYNEQFF | TGCGCCAGCAGTGAGAGGGGGACCCCTTACAATGAGCAGTTCTTC | . | TRBJ2-1 | . | TRBV10-2
CAISEDSGTDTQYF | TGTGCCATCAGTGAAGATAGCGGCACAGATACGCAGTATTTT | . | TRBJ2-3 | . | TRBV10-3
CASSYRGNTEAFF | TGTGCCAGCAGCTACAGGGGTAACACTGAAGCTTTCTTT | TRBD1 | TRBJ1-1 | . | TRBV7-3
CASSLGTGRNQPQHF | TGTGCCAGCTCCCTTGGGACAGGGCGCAATCAGCCCCAGCATTTT | TRBD1 | TRBJ1-5 | once | TRBV18
CASSSTTGSRNEQFF | TGTGCCAGCAGCTCAACAACAGGTAGTCGCAATGAGCAGTTCTTC | . | TRBJ2-1 | . | TRBV7-6